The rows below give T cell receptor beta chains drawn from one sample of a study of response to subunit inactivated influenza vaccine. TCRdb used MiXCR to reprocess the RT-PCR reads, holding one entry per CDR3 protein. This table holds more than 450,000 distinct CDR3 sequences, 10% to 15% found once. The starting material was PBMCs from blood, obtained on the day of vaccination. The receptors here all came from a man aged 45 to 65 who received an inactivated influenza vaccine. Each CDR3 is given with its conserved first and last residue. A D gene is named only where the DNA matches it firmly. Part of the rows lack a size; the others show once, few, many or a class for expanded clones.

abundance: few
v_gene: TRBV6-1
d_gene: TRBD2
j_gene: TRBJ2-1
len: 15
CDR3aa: CASRSGTSAYNEQFF
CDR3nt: TGTGCCAGCCGGTCCGGGACTAGCGCGTACAATGAGCAGTTCTTC

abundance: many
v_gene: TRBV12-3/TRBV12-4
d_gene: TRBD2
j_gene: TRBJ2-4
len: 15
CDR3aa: CASSLSGGSKNIQYF
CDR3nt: TGTGCCAGCAGCCTCTCGGGGGGGAGCAAAAACATTCAGTACTTC

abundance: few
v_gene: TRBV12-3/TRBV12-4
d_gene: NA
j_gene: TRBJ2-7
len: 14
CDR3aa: CASNLGGIPYEQYF
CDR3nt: TGTGCCAGCAACTTAGGGGGGATCCCCTACGAGCAGTACTTC

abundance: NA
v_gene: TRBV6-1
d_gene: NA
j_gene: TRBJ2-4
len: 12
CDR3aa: CASSYPENIQYF
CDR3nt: TGTGCCAGCAGTTATCCTGAAAACATTCAGTACTTC

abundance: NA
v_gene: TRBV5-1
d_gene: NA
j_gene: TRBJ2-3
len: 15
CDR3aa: CASSLEGGRSDTQYF
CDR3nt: TGCGCCAGCAGCTTGGAGGGGGGGCGGTCAGATACGCAGTATTTT

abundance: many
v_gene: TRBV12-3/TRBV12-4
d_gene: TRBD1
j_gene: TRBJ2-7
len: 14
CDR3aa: CASSGTGPSYEQYF
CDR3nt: TGTGCCAGCAGCGGGACAGGGCCCTCCTACGAGCAGTACTTC

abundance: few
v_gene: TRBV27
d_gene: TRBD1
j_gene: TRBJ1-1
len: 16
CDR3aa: CASSPRTGGWNTEAFF
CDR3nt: TGTGCCAGCAGTCCAAGGACAGGGGGGTGGAACACTGAAGCTTTCTTT

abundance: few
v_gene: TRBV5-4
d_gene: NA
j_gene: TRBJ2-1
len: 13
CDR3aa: CASSIRARNEQFF
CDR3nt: TGTGCCAGCAGCATCCGGGCCCGGAATGAGCAGTTCTTC

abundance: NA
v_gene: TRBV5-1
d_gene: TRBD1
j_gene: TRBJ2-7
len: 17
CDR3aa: CASSPGTGIGRSYEQYF
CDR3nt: TGCGCCAGCAGCCCCGGGACAGGGATTGGTAGGTCCTACGAGCAGTACTTC

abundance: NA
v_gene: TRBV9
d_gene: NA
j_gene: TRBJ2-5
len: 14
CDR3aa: CASSVDGSWETQYF
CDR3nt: TGTGCCAGCAGCGTAGACGGGAGCTGGGAGACCCAGTACTTC

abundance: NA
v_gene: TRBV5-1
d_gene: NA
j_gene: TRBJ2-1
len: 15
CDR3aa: CASSLDRAGNLEQFF
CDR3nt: TGCGCCAGCAGCTTGGATCGGGCAGGAAACCTTGAGCAGTTCTTC

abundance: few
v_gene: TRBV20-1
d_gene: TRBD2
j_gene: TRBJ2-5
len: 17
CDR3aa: CSARDQTSGSRQETQYF
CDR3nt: TGCAGTGCTAGAGATCAAACTAGCGGGAGTAGACAAGAGACCCAGTACTTC

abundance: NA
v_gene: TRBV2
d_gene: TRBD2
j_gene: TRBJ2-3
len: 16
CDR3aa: CASSEQGTSGTDTQYF
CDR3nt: TGTGCCAGCAGTGAACAGGGGACTAGCGGCACAGATACGCAGTATTTT

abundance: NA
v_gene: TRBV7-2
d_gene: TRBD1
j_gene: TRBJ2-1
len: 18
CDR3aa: CASSLAPGTGVLRSEQFF
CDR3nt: TGTGCCAGCAGCTTAGCCCCCGGGACAGGGGTCCTGCGGAGTGAGCAGTTCTTC

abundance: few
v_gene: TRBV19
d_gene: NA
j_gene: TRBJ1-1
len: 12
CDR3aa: CASSIQDGRAFF
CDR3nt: TGTGCCAGTAGTATTCAGGACGGCAGAGCTTTCTTT

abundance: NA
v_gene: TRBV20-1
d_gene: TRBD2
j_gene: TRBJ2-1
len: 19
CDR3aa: CSAHPILGTSGGTYNEQFF
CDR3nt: TGCAGTGCTCACCCAATCTTAGGGACTAGCGGGGGAACCTACAATGAGCAGTTCTTC

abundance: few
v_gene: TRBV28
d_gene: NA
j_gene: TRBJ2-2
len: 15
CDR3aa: CASSFYRVATGELFF
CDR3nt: TGTGCCAGCAGTTTTTACAGGGTCGCCACCGGGGAGCTGTTTTTT

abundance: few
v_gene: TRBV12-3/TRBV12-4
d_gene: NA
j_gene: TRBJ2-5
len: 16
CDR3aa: CASSPSVLARGETQYF
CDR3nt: TGTGCCAGCAGCCCCAGCGTGCTAGCGAGGGGAGAGACCCAGTACTTC

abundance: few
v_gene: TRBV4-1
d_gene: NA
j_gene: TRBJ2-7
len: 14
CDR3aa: CASSQGGLSYEQYF
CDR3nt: TGCGCCAGCAGCCAGGGGGGACTTTCCTACGAGCAGTACTTC

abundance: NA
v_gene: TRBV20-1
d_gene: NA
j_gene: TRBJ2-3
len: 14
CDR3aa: CSASPRAGTDTQYF
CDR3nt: TGCAGTGCTAGCCCCCGGGCTGGGACAGATACGCAGTATTTT

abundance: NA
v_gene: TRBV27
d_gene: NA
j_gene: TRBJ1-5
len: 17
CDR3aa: CASSSKRQEARGQPQHF
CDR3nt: TGTGCCAGCAGTTCAAAGAGACAGGAGGCAAGGGGTCAGCCCCAGCATTTT

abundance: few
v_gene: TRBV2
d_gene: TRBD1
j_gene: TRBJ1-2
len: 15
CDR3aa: CASSVVQLDRDGYTF
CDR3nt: TGTGCCAGCAGTGTTGTTCAGCTTGACAGGGATGGCTACACCTTC

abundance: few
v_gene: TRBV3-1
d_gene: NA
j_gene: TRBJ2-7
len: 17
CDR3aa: CASSQGNGQPGGYEQYF
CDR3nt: TGTGCCAGCAGCCAGGGAAACGGACAGCCGGGGGGATACGAGCAGTACTTC

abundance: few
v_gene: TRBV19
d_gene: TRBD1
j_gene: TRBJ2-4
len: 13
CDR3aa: CASSPGQKNIQYF
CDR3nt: TGTGCCAGTAGCCCGGGACAGAAAAACATTCAGTACTTC

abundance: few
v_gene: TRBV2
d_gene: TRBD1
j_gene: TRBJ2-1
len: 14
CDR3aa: CASHLGQGRNEQFF
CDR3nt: TGTGCCAGCCACTTAGGACAGGGGAGGAATGAGCAGTTCTTC